These 16 T cell receptor beta chains were all obtained from the same sample, sequenced in a study of shared clonotypes between healthy human individuals. TCRdb's table, derived via immunoSEQ multiplex PCR, lists solely in-frame clones and lacks some. The sample contains hundreds of thousands of clones, about 92% of which appear only once. CD8 cells regarded as naive lacked CD45RO, were positively chosen for CCR7, and omitted terminally differentiated effector memory CD45RA+ cells. What was sequenced was naive CD8+ T cells sorted from blood. The source is a young man in good health.

This clone was observed a single time. The J gene is TRBJ2-1, the V gene TRBV27, with a tentative D call TRBD2 (5 bases). The CDR3 contains 17 residues. Per the germline V gene, CDR1 is MNHEY and CDR2 is SMNVEV (reference sequence). Trimming removed 2 bases at V and 6 bases at J, with 20 bases between. CDR3 in DNA: TGTGCCAGCAGTTTAGGTGCAGTGGGAGACTCGCTCAATGAGCAGTTCTTC. It encodes CASSLGAVGDSLNEQFF.

The chain has TRBV27 and TRBJ2-3, with a tentative D call TRBD2 (5 bases). The CDR3 extends over 15 amino acids. Trimming stripped 6 bases from V and 3 bases from J, with 16 bases between. Germline V gene lookup returns CDR1 MNHEY and CDR2 SMNVEV (reference sequence). The CDR3 nucleotides read TGTGCCAGCAGCCCTATGTACGGGAAAACAGATACGCAGTATTTT. As protein: CASSPMYGKTDTQYF.

The chain employs TRBV5-6 and TRBJ2-7; D is ambiguous. V dropped 4 bases and J dropped 2 bases, with 16 bases sitting between them. This CDR3 has 15 residues. Looked up from germline, CDR1 is SGHDT and CDR2 is YYEEEE. DNA of the CDR3: TGTGCCAGCAGCGACGGCTGGACGGTTACCTACGAGCAGTACTTC. Its translation: CASSDGWTVTYEQYF. Using reference TRBV5-6 and TRBJ2-7 for the parts outside the CDR3, the full variable domain is DAGVTQSPTHLIKTRGQQVTLRCSPKSGHDTVSWYQQALGQGPQFIFQYYEEEERQRGNFPDRFSGHQFPNYSSELNVNALLLGDSALYLCASSDGWTVTYEQYFGPGTRLTVT.

CDR3 sequence: CASSYSTASYEQYF. The DNA for the CDR3 is TGTGCCAGCAGTTACTCGACAGCCAGTTACGAGCAGTACTTC. The chain couples TRBV6-5 to TRBJ2-7; the D gene is possibly TRBD1 (5 bases). Germline assignment: CDR1 MNHEY and CDR2 SVGAGI. V gave up 0 bases and J gave up 4 bases, with 10 bases separating them. CDR3 length equals 14 residues.

V gene TRBV27 combines with J gene TRBJ2-7; 7 bases are shared with TRBD2. The germline V gene encodes CDR1 MNHEY and CDR2 SMNVEV (reference sequence). The CDR3 length is 16 residues. V lost 6 bases, J lost 1 base, and 12 bases stayed unmatched. CDR3 sequence (DNA): TGTGCCAGCAGCACAAGAAAGAGCGGGACTTCCTACGAGCAGTACTTC. It yields the protein CASSTRKSGTSYEQYF.

The gene calls are TRBV11-2 and TRBJ2-1, with 7 bases lining up with TRBD2. The germline V gene has CDR1 SGHAT and CDR2 FQNNGV. Trimming at V came to 5 bases and at J to 0 bases, leaving 16 bases not matched to a gene. The CDR3 spans 19 residues. The CDR3 DNA reads as TGTGCCAGCAGCACTAGCTTTAATTCGCGGGAGAACTCCTACAATGAGCAGTTCTTC. It encodes CASSTSFNSRENSYNEQFF.

V usage is TRBV7-6 and J usage is TRBJ1-2; D unclear. With 4 bases removed from V and 8 bases from J, the gap between germline ends came to 11 bases. Germline V gene lookup returns CDR1 SGHVS and CDR2 FNYEAQ. The CDR3 contains 12 residues. The CDR3 nucleotides read TGTGCCAGCAGCTCCCTGGAGTTGGGCTACACCTTC. Protein: CASSSLELGYTF. Together with reference TRBV7-6 and TRBJ1-2, the CDR3 gives the full variable domain: GAGVSQSPRYKVTKRGQDVALRCDPISGHVSLYWYRQALGQGPEFLTYFNYEAQQDKSGLPNDRFSAERPEGSISTLTIQRTEQRDSAMYRCASSSLELGYTFGSGTRLTVV.

The V call is TRBV18, the J call TRBJ1-3; D is uncertain. Per the germline V gene, CDR1 is KGHSH and CDR2 is LQKENI. The CDR3 covers 15 residues. Between the trimmed V and J ends, which lost 11 bases and 2 bases, there was a span of 19 bases. The DNA of the CDR3 is TGTGCCTTCCTCAATCTAACAGACCCTGGAAACACCATATATTTT. Translated, it gives CAFLNLTDPGNTIYF.

The table lists this clone with a count of one. J is TRBJ2-3 and V is TRBV2; no firm D call. Trimming took off 3 bases at V and 0 bases at J, with 7 bases between the two ends. The CDR3 has 14 residues. CDR1 is SNHLY, CDR2 FYNNEI, per germline. DNA for the CDR3: TGTGCCAGCAGTGAGGCGGACAGCACAGATACGCAGTATTTT. This gives the protein CASSEADSTDTQYF.

This sequence joins TRBV7-6 and TRBJ2-1, with a possible D match to TRBD2 (6 bases). The V end lost 1 base, the J end lost 8 bases, and 9 bases lay between the germline ends. The CDR3 consists of 13 residues. The germline V gene encodes CDR1 SGHVS and CDR2 FNYEAQ. CDR3 amino acids: CASSLGPGDEQFF. In DNA, the CDR3 is TGTGCCAGCAGCTTAGGTCCGGGGGATGAGCAGTTCTTC.

V gene TRBV6-4 combines with J gene TRBJ2-1; D remains unclear. V was trimmed by 0 bases and J by 8 bases, leaving 8 bases between them. CDR1 and CDR2 from the germline V gene are MRHNA and SNTAGT. This CDR3 has 13 amino acids. The CDR3, as DNA: TGTGCCAGCAGTGACTCCAGCGAGTATGAGCAGTTCTTC. The encoded protein is CASSDSSEYEQFF.

The chain joins TRBV15 to TRBJ2-1; D is perhaps TRBD1 (6 bases). Germline V gives CDR1 LNHNV, CDR2 YYDKDF (reference sequence). The CDR3 contains 17 residues. V shed 0 bases and J shed 4 bases, with 16 bases lying between them. CDR3 sequence (DNA): TGTGCCACCAGCAGAGATGGGACAAGGAACAAATACAATGAGCAGTTCTTC. It translates to CATSRDGTRNKYNEQFF.

The V and J genes are TRBV2 and TRBJ2-3; D unresolved. Trimming pared 8 bases from V and 5 bases from J, leaving 8 bases between. The CDR3 consists of 11 residues. Germline-derived CDR1 and CDR2 are SNHLY and FYNNEI. The CDR3 region is CASLDQDTQYF. Written as DNA, the CDR3 is TGTGCCAGCTTGGACCAAGATACGCAGTATTTT.

This clone was counted a single time. The chain uses TRBV10-1 and TRBJ2-2; 11 nucleotides align to TRBD2. From germline, CDR1 is WNHNN and CDR2 SYGVQD (reference sequence). The CDR3 is 15 amino acids. The V segment lost 4 bases and the J segment 6 bases; nucleotides outside the gene matches: 4. The chain's CDR3 is CASSAETSGAGELFF. The CDR3 DNA is TGCGCCAGCAGTGCGGAGACTAGCGGGGCCGGGGAGCTGTTTTTT.

The V call is TRBV14, the J call TRBJ2-1; D might be TRBD1 (5 bases). Germline CDR1 reads SGHDN; CDR2 reads FVKESK. V shed 3 bases and J shed 4 bases, with 19 bases lying between them. The CDR3 is made up of 17 amino acids. This CDR3 is CASSHKGLSRVYNEQFF. Written as DNA, the CDR3 is TGTGCCAGCAGCCACAAGGGTTTGTCCAGGGTATACAATGAGCAGTTCTTC.

This clone was recorded only once. V gene TRBV14 combines with J gene TRBJ2-3, with no clear D. Trimming took off 3 bases at V and 0 bases at J, with 13 bases between the two ends. CDR1 and CDR2 (germline): SGHDN, FVKESK. The CDR3 totals 16 residues. CDR3 bases: TGTGCCAGCAGCCAGTTTAAGGTATCTAGCACAGATACGCAGTATTTT. It is translated as CASSQFKVSSTDTQYF.